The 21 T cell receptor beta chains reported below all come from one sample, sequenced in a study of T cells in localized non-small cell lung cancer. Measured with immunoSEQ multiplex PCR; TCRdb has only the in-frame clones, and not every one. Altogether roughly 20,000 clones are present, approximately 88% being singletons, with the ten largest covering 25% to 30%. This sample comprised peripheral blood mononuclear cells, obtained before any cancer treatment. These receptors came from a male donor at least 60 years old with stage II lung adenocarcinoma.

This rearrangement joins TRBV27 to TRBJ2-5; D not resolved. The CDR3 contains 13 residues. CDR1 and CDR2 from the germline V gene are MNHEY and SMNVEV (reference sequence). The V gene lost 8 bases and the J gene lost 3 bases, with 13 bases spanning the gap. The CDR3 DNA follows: TGTGCCAGCGGGGTTATAGGGAAAGAGACCCAGTACTTC. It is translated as CASGVIGKETQYF.

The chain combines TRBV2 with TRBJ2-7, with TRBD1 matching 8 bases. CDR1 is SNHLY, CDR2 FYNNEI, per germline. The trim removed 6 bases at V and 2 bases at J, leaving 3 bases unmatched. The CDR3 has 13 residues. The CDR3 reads CASSARGPYEQYF. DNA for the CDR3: TGTGCCAGCAGCGCCAGGGGGCCCTACGAGCAGTACTTC.

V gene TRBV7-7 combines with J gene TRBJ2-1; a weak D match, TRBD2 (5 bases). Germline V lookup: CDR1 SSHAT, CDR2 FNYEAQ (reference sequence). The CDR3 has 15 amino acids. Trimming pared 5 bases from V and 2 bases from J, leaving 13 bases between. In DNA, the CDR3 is TGTGCCAGCAGCCACGAGCTAGCACCCTACAATGAGCAGTTCTTC. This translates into CASSHELAPYNEQFF.

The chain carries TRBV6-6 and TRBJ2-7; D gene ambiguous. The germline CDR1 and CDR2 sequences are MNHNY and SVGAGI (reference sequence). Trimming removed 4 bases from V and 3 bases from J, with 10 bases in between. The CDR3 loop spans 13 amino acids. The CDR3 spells CASSFLVGYEQYF. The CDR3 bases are TGTGCCAGCAGTTTTCTAGTGGGCTACGAGCAGTACTTC.

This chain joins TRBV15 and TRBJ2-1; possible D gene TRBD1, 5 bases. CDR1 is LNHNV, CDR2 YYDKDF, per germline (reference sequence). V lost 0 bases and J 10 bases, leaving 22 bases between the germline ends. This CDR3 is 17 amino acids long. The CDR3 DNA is TGTGCCACCAGCAGAGAATCCGGGCCGACAGTTTATAGGGAGCAGTTCTTC. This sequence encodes CATSRESGPTVYREQFF.

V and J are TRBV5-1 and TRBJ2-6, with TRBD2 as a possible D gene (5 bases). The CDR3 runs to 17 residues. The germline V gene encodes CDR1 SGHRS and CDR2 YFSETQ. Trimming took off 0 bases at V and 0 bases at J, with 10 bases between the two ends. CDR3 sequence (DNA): TGCGCCAGCAGCTTGGTGGTGGGAGCCTCTGGGGCCAACGTCCTGACTTTC. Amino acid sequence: CASSLVVGASGANVLTF.

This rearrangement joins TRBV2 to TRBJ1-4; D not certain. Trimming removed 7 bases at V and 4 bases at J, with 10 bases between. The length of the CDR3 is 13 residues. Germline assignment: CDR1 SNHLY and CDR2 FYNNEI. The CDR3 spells CASIRGFNEKLFF. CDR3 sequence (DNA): TGTGCCAGCATTCGGGGTTTTAATGAAAAACTGTTTTTT.

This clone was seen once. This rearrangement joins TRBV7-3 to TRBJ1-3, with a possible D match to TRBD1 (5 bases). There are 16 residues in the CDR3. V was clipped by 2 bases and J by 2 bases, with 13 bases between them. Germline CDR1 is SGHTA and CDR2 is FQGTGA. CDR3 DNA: TGTGCCAGCAGCTTAGATCGGGCAGGGACTGGAAACACCATATATTTT. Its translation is CASSLDRAGTGNTIYF. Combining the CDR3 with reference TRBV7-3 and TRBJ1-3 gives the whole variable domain GAGVSQTPSNKVTEKGKYVELRCDPISGHTALYWYRQSLGQGPEFLIYFQGTGAADDSGLPNDRFFAVRPEGSVSTLKIQRTERGDSAVYLCASSLDRAGTGNTIYFGEGSWLTVV.

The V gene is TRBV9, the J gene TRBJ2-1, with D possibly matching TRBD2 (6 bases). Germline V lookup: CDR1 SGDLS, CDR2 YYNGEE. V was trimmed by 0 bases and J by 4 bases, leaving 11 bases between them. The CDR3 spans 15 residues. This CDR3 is CASSVAGELYNEQFF. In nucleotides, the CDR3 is TGTGCCAGCAGCGTAGCGGGAGAGCTGTACAATGAGCAGTTCTTC.

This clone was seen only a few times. The CDR3, as DNA: TGTGCCAGGGGGGCGGCCTCCTACAATGAGCAGTTCTTC. Amino acid sequence: CARGAASYNEQFF. The chain links TRBV2 to TRBJ2-1, with TRBD1 as a possible D gene (6 bases). Germline-derived CDR1 and CDR2 are SNHLY and FYNNEI. This CDR3 contains 13 residues. Deletions cut 9 bases from V and 0 bases from J, with 9 bases between.

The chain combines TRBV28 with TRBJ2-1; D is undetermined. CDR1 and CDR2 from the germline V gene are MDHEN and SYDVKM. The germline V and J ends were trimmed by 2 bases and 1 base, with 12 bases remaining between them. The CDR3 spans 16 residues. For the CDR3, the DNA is TGTGCCAGCAGTTTACTATCCACTAAGTCCTACAATGAGCAGTTCTTC. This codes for CASSLLSTKSYNEQFF.

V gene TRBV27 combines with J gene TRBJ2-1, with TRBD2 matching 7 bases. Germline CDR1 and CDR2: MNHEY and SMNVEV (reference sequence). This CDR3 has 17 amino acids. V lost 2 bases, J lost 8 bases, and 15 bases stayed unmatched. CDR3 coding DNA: TGTGCCAGCAGTTTAATTCCCCCCGAGCGGGAATATCATGAGCAGTTCTTC. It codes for CASSLIPPEREYHEQFF.

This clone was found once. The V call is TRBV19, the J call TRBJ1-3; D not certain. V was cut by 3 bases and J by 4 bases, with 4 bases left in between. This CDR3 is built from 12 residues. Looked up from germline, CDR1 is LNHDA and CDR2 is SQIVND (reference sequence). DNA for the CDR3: TGTGCCAGTAGTATGGGAGGAAACACCATATATTTT. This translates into CASSMGGNTIYF.

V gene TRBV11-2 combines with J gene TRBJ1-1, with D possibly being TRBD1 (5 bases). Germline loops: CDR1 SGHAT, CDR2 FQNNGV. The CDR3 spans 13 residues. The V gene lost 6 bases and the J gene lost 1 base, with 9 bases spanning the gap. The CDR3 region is CASSRQPNTEAFF. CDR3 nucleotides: TGTGCCAGCAGTCGACAGCCGAACACTGAAGCTTTCTTT. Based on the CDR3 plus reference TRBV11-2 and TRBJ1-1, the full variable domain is EAGVAQSPRYKIIEKRQSVAFWCNPISGHATLYWYQQILGQGPKLLIQFQNNGVVDDSQLPKDRFSAERLKGVDSTLKIQPAKLEDSAVYLCASSRQPNTEAFFGQGTRLTVV.

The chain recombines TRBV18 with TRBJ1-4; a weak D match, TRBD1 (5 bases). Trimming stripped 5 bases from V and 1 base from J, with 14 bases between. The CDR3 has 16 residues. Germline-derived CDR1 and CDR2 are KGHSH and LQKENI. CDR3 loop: CASSVGTQGTNEKLFF. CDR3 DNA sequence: TGTGCCAGCTCAGTGGGCACTCAGGGAACTAATGAAAAACTGTTTTTT. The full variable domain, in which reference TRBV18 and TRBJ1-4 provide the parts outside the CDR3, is NAGVMQNPRHLVRRRGQEARLRCSPMKGHSHVYWYRQLPEEGLKFMVYLQKENIIDESGMPKERFSAEFPKEGPSILRIQQVVRGDSAAYFCASSVGTQGTNEKLFFGSGTQLSVL.

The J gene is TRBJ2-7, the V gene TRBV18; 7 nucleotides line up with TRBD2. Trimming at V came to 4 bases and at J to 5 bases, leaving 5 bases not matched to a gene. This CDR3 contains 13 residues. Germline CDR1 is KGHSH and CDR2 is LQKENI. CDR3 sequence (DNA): TGTGCCAGCTCACTGAGCGGGAAAAACGAGCAGTACTTC. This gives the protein CASSLSGKNEQYF.

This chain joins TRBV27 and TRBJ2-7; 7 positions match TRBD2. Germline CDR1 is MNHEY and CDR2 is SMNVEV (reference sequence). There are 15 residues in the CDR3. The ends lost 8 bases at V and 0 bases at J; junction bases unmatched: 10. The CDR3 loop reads CASSTSRKYSYEQYF. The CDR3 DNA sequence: TGTGCCAGCTCGACTAGCCGAAAGTACTCCTACGAGCAGTACTTC.

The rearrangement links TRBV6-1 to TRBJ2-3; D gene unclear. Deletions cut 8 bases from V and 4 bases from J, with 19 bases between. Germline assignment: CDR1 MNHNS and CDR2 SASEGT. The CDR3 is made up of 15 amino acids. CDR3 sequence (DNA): TGTGCCAGCTTGTCTTTCTTGTCGCGCGCAGATACGCAGTATTTT. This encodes CASLSFLSRADTQYF.

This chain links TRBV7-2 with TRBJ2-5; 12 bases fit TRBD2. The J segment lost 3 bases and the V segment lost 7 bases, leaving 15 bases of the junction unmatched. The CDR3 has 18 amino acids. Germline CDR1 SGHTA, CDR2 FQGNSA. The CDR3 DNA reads TGTGCCAGCACTCTTCCTACCGGGACTAGCGGGCTGGAAGAGACCCAGTACTTC. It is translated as CASTLPTGTSGLEETQYF.

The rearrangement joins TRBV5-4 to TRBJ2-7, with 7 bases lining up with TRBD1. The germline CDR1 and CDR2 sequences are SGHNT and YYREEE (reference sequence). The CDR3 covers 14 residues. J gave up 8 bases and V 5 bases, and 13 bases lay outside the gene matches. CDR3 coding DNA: TGTGCCAGCAGGCCGGACAGGTCATTGTGGAAGCAGTACTTC. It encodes CASRPDRSLWKQYF. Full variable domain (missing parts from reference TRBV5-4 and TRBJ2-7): ETGVTQSPTHLIKTRGQQVTLRCSSQSGHNTVSWYQQALGQGPQFIFQYYREEENGRGNFPPRFSGLQFPNYSSELNVNALELDDSALYLCASRPDRSLWKQYFGPGTRLTVT.

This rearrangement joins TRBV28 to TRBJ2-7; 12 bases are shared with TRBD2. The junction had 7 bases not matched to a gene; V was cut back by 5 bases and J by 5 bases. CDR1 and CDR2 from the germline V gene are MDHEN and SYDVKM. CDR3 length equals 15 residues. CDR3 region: CASSTWTSGKNEQYF. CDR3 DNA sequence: TGTGCCAGCAGTACATGGACTAGCGGGAAAAACGAGCAGTACTTC.